The 20 T cell receptor beta chains reported below all come from one sample, sequenced in a study of control samples from healthy donors and cancer patients. Profiling relied on immunoSEQ multiplex PCR, and the TCRdb table lists in-frame clones only, not all of them. The table has more than 100,000 clones, more than 70% seen once. The sequenced sample was blood. These receptors came from a man aged 35-49 years in good health.

CDR3 bases: TGTGCCAGCAGCCAACTAGCCAGGCAAATTAGCAATCAGCCCCAGCATTTT. Amino acid sequence: CASSQLARQISNQPQHF. The rearrangement links TRBV3-1 (or the pseudogene TRBV3-2) to TRBJ1-5, with D unresolved. This CDR3 is 17 amino acids long. V lost 2 bases, J lost 0 bases, and 14 bases lay in between. Per germline, CDR1 LGHDT and CDR2 YNNKEL (reference sequence).

V usage is TRBV24-1 and J usage is TRBJ1-6; the D gene is possibly TRBD1 (6 bases). The CDR3 length is 15 residues. Trimming removed 4 bases from V and 7 bases from J, with 13 bases in between. The V gene's germline CDR1 is KGHDR and CDR2 SFDVKD. CDR3 region: CATSDPGHPNSPLHF. CDR3 in DNA: TGTGCCACCAGTGACCCGGGACACCCGAATTCACCCCTCCACTTT.

The chain couples TRBV27 to TRBJ1-1, with D perhaps matching TRBD1 (5 bases). This CDR3 is built from 17 residues. Germline assignment: CDR1 MNHEY and CDR2 SMNVEV (reference sequence). The V end was cut by 3 bases, the J end by 1 base, with 18 bases between. The CDR3 DNA follows: TGTGCCAGCAGTTTTAGGGGACCCCGACAATGGAACACTGAAGCTTTCTTT. Translated, it gives CASSFRGPRQWNTEAFF.

This clone appeared once. The V call is TRBV7-9, the J call TRBJ1-3, with D perhaps TRBD1 (5 bases). Germline CDR1 SEHNR, CDR2 FQNEAQ (reference sequence). The V end lost 5 bases, the J end lost 0 bases, and 14 bases lay between the germline ends. The CDR3 runs 16 residues. CDR3 protein: CASSTRDGSSGNTIYF. DNA of the CDR3: TGTGCCAGCAGCACCCGGGACGGCTCCTCTGGAAACACCATATATTTT. Based on the CDR3 plus reference TRBV7-9 and TRBJ1-3, the full variable domain is DTGVSQNPRHKITKRGQNVTFRCDPISEHNRLYWYRQTLGQGPEFLTYFQNEAQLEKSRLLSDRFSAERPKGSFSTLEIQRTEQGDSAMYLCASSTRDGSSGNTIYFGEGSWLTVV.

This clone was found a few times. The chain is built from TRBV24-1 and TRBJ2-1; D is undetermined. CDR3 size: 17 residues. Trimming left V 7 bases short and J 3 bases short, with 21 bases between. Germline-derived CDR1 and CDR2 are KGHDR and SFDVKD. The CDR3 region is CATRMAYRVLNYNEQFF. CDR3 nucleotide sequence: TGTGCCACCAGAATGGCCTACCGCGTCTTAAACTACAATGAGCAGTTCTTC.

The J gene is TRBJ1-4, the V gene TRBV27; no clear D. Trimming removed 6 bases at V and 8 bases at J, with 13 bases between. Germline values: CDR1 MNHEY, CDR2 SMNVEV (reference sequence). The CDR3 consists of 13 residues. The CDR3 sequence: CASSQREGEKLFF. Written as DNA, the CDR3 is TGTGCCAGCAGCCAGCGTGAAGGGGAAAAACTGTTTTTT.

V gene TRBV12-3 or TRBV12-4 combines with J gene TRBJ1-1; no reliable D call. V dropped 6 bases and J dropped 3 bases, with 8 bases sitting between them. This CDR3 is 12 amino acids long. For the CDR3, the DNA is TGTGCCAGCAGGACCCAAGACACTGAAGCTTTCTTT. It yields the protein CASRTQDTEAFF.

This chain links TRBV9 with TRBJ1-6; TRBD1 might be the D (6 bases). The CDR3 has 14 amino acids. Germline V gene data show CDR1 as SGDLS and CDR2 as YYNGEE. V lost 0 bases and J 8 bases, leaving 9 bases between the germline ends. The CDR3 nucleotides read TGTGCCAGCAGCGTAGACAGGGACTATTCACCCCTCCACTTT. Translation gives CASSVDRDYSPLHF.

The chain recombines TRBV10-2 with TRBJ1-1, with 9 bases aligning to TRBD1. The CDR3 runs to 16 residues. The ends lost 6 bases at V and 0 bases at J; junction bases unmatched: 8. Germline V gene data show CDR1 as WSHSY and CDR2 as SAAADI. CDR3 DNA: TGCGCCAGCAGGACAGGGGGAGCATCTATGAACACTGAAGCTTTCTTT. This translates into CASRTGGASMNTEAFF.

The genes are TRBV7-9 and TRBJ2-6, with a possible D match to TRBD1 (6 bases). The CDR3 spans 16 residues. The germline V and J ends were trimmed by 5 bases and 6 bases, with 17 bases remaining between them. Germline-derived CDR1 and CDR2 are SEHNR and FQNEAQ (reference sequence). The CDR3, as DNA: TGTGCCAGCAGCGGGGTGGGGGCCCTGATGGCCAACGTCCTGACTTTC. As protein: CASSGVGALMANVLTF. Based on the CDR3 plus reference TRBV7-9 and TRBJ2-6, the full variable domain is DTGVSQNPRHKITKRGQNVTFRCDPISEHNRLYWYRQTLGQGPEFLTYFQNEAQLEKSRLLSDRFSAERPKGSFSTLEIQRTEQGDSAMYLCASSGVGALMANVLTFGAGSRLTVL.

The chain uses TRBV11-3 and TRBJ2-3; D unclear. Germline V CDR1 and CDR2: SGHNT, YENEEA. Trimming took 2 bases from V and 4 from J, leaving 13 bases between them. There are 15 residues in the CDR3. Here the CDR3 reads CASSLRTSGPDTQYF. For the CDR3, the DNA is TGTGCCAGCAGCTTACGGACCTCAGGACCAGATACGCAGTATTTT.

The chain links TRBV6-1 to TRBJ1-5; D is unclear. With 3 bases removed from V and 2 bases from J, the gap between germline ends came to 8 bases. CDR3 length: 14 residues. Germline V lookup: CDR1 MNHNS, CDR2 SASEGT. The CDR3 coding sequence is TGTGCCAGCAGTGATTTAGGTCGCAATCAGCCCCAGCATTTT. This gives the protein CASSDLGRNQPQHF.

V usage is TRBV6-5 and J usage is TRBJ1-1; D perhaps matches TRBD1 (6 bases). The CDR3 sequence is 13 residues long. Trimming removed 6 bases at V and 0 bases at J, with 8 bases between. Germline V gene lookup returns CDR1 MNHEY and CDR2 SVGAGI. In DNA, the CDR3 is TGTGCCAGCAGAGGGACAATGAACACTGAAGCTTTCTTT. As protein: CASRGTMNTEAFF.

The chain links TRBV29-1 to TRBJ2-1, with 9 bases fitting TRBD2. Trimming removed 2 bases from V and 8 bases from J; junction bases left unmatched: 10. The germline V gene encodes CDR1 SQVTM and CDR2 ANQGSEA. The CDR3 loop spans 15 amino acids. The CDR3 coding sequence is TGCAGCGTTGAAACCGGGACTAGCAATTCCCATGAGCAGTTCTTC. Translated: CSVETGTSNSHEQFF.

The chain is built from TRBV6-5 and TRBJ1-4; TRBD1 agrees at 7 bases. V trimming: 5 bases; J trimming: 8 bases; junction bases outside the gene matches: 8. In germline, CDR1 is MNHEY, CDR2 SVGAGI. The CDR3 extends over 14 amino acids. The CDR3, as DNA: TGTGCCAGCAGTCCAAGACAGGGAGGCGAAAAACTGTTTTTT. This codes for CASSPRQGGEKLFF.

This chain uses TRBV18 with TRBJ1-3; 9 bases align to TRBD1. J gave up 0 bases and V 3 bases, and 12 bases lay outside the gene matches. CDR3 length: 19 residues. Germline-derived CDR1 and CDR2 are KGHSH and LQKENI. CDR3 sequence reads: CASSPSRDRVLRSGNTIYF. Here the CDR3 DNA reads TGTGCCAGCTCACCGTCCCGGGACAGGGTTCTTCGCTCTGGAAACACCATATATTTT.

The chain combines TRBV25-1 with TRBJ1-2; the D is unclear. The CDR3 is 12 amino acids. The ends were cut back, 0 bases at V and 8 bases at J, with 7 bases in the middle. Germline V gives CDR1 MGHDK, CDR2 SYGVNS. The CDR3: CASSEYKSGYTF. DNA for the CDR3: TGTGCCAGCAGTGAATATAAGTCCGGCTACACCTTC.

The V call is TRBV24-1, the J call TRBJ1-2; D is unclear. CDR1 KGHDR and CDR2 SFDVKD come from the germline V gene. The V gene lost 3 bases and the J gene lost 3 bases, with 7 bases spanning the gap. The CDR3 is 13 residues long. CDR3 DNA: TGTGCCACCAGTGATACTACAGACTATGGCTACACCTTC. Translating gives CATSDTTDYGYTF.

This clone was picked up a small number of times. The rearrangement uses TRBV27 and TRBJ2-3, with 8 nucleotides matching TRBD1. V shed 7 bases and J 3 bases; nucleotides not matched to a gene: 3. This CDR3 contains 13 residues. CDR1 is MNHEY, CDR2 SMNVEV, per germline (reference sequence). CDR3 coding DNA: TGTGCCAGCAAGGGACAGGCTACAGATACGCAGTATTTT. Its protein product is CASKGQATDTQYF.

This chain connects TRBV6-5 to TRBJ1-2, with 8 bases matching TRBD1. The length of the CDR3 is 15 residues. CDR1 is MNHEY, CDR2 SVGAGI, per germline. V dropped 8 bases and J dropped 1; count of bases not matched to a gene: 9. In DNA, the CDR3 is TGTGCCAGCGTGGGACAGGCCACGCTTAACTATGGCTACACCTTC. Encoded protein: CASVGQATLNYGYTF.